This TCR beta chain was identified in a study of identical twins (dated by TCRdb to between 2015 and 2016). About the investigation overall: The study deep-sequenced TCR alpha and beta repertoires from monozygotic twins, unrelated adults of various ages and cord blood to test whether fetal clonotypes persist. To rule out contamination, replicate twin experiments were performed at different times with different library preparation protocols.

The receptor library was made with 5' RACE. Sequencing used an Illumina HiSeq 2000. A universal primer binding site was introduced by template switching, and a unique molecular identifier was present in the final cDNA, enabling accurate counting of TCR cDNA molecules. Specific primers in the conserved constant-segment region were used to synthesize first-strand cDNA for the TCR alpha and beta chains. To control for contamination, every cDNA library was double barcoded, receiving both a SMART-Mk sample barcode and Illumina barcodes. Two successive PCR steps introduced TruSeq adapter sequences along with Illumina sample barcodes. TCR alpha and beta cDNA libraries were sequenced on the Illumina HiSeq platform with custom primers. Per the authors' processing: Unique molecular identifiers were extracted from raw reads with MiGEC, and CDR3 positions were determined with MiXCR. For each individual, recombination models were inferred using an EM algorithm with the repgenHMM and IGoR tools. Shared clonotypes were analyzed with the tcR package in R, and sharing was normalized by the product of cloneset sizes. To study raw recombination without the effects of thymic and clonal selection, out-of-frame nonproductive sequences were analyzed. TCRdb's own reprocessing of the public reads used fastp at Q25 and MiXCR and kept productive beta chains. Rows are combined by CDR3 protein, so each entry shows the most common genes and DNA. None of the V and J calls come from the authors' own analysis; TCRdb made them. The sample contains around 500,000 distinct CDR3 sequences, 12% to 15% of them found a single time. The biggest ten clones account for around 0.48% of the sample.

CDR1 is given as DFQATT and CDR2 as SNEGSKA, both from the germline V gene (reference sequence). The CDR3 runs 17 amino acids, cysteine and phenylalanine included. Only the CDR3 region is kept as DNA, spanning 51 bases read in frame from base 1. Results the study describes overall, beyond this receptor: Compared with coincidental sharing between unrelated individuals, an excess of low generation-probability sequences was observed among out-of-frame TCR alpha sequences shared between twins. Zero-insertion analyses could be partly confounded by invariant T cells such as MAIT and iNKT, though diverse VJ usage argued against such confounding for most clonotypes. Because the same donors could not be followed over many years, the conclusions relied on cross-sectional statistical analysis. Abundant cord blood beta clonotypes had fewer insertions, young adult naive repertoires showed a similar but weaker trend, and memory repertoires showed no such trend. In beta out-of-frame sequences, excess twin sharing was weaker, because having fewer shared sequences lowered the signal-to-noise ratio. In monozygotic twins, recombination models systematically underestimated out-of-frame TCR alpha sharing, but the models matched the sharing seen between unrelated individuals.

All donors were healthy Caucasians. Three pairs of female monozygotic twins, all aged about 18 to 29 years, were included in the twin cohort. Positive isolation kits from Invitrogen were used to isolate the CD4+ and CD8+ T cell populations. With regard to this clonotype: The specificity of this receptor is unknown. At one end, the junction sequence differs from germline, possibly due to a read error.

The sample was also reused in another study, on yellow fever vaccine responses in identical twins. As described in the second report: The T cell response to vaccination in identical twins was reported by the authors to appear partly convergent and partly personalized. In identical twins, the study followed T cell clones that responded to the vaccine with precision.

The clonotype comes from a woman aged 18-29 years in good health. Sequenced sample: CD4+ T cells sorted from blood. The rearrangement joined TRBV20-1 to TRBJ2-3, with 8 junctional bases fitting TRBD1. The CDR3 protein is CSARNGGQGPSTDTRYF. In nucleotides, the sequence is TGCAGTGCTAGAAACGGAGGACAGGGACCGAGCACAGATACGCGGTATTTT.